This T cell receptor (beta chain) appears in the sequencing data of a study of T-cell reconstitution after alpha-beta-depleted transplantation in children. CDR1 SGHNT and CDR2 YENEEA come from the germline V gene. The V and J ends lost 0 bases and 6 bases, in that order; junction bases with no gene match: 4. The CDR3 consists of 17 residues. Unique molecular identifiers were used in preparing the TCRbeta library. TCRdb analysed the PCR reads with MiXCR anew, one entry per CDR3 protein. The sample includes some 830,000 distinct CDR3 sequences, 16% of them seen just once. Study results and limitations: Roughly two months post-transplant, alpha-beta T cells reportedly originated from several hundred graft clones that had expanded. Recipient T cells and thymic progenitors that survived gave rise to the high TCRbeta diversity observed at day 60 in some patients.

This clonotype was observed a handful of times. Its specificity is unknown. The sequencing here drew on PBMCs, mostly from graft donor cells, taken 360 days after TCRalphabeta/CD19-depleted stem cell transplant. This chain joins TRBV11-3 and TRBJ2-1; the match to TRBD2 covers 14 bases. The TCR sequence derives from a male patient aged 10-17 years who had a stem cell transplant for acute lymphoblastic leukemia, so the T cells may come from the graft donor. The CDR3 is CASSLEVGLAGGNEQFF. CDR3 DNA sequence: TGTGCCAGCAGCTTAGAAGTTGGACTAGCGGGAGGCAATGAGCAGTTCTTC.